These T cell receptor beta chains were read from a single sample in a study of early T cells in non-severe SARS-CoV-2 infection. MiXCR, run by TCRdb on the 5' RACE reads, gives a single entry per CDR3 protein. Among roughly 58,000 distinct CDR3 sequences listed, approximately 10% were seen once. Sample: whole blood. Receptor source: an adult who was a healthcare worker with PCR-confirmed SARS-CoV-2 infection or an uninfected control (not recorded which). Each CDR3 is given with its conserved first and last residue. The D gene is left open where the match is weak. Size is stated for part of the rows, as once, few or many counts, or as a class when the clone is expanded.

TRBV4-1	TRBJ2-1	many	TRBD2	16	CASSPQGASGRNEQFF	TGCGCCAGCAGCCCACAAGGGGCTAGCGGGAGGAATGAGCAGTTCTTC
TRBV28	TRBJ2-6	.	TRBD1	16	CASSPLTGNGANVLTF	TGTGCCAGCAGTCCCCTGACAGGGAATGGGGCCAACGTCCTGACTTTC
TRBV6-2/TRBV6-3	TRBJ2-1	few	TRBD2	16	CASSYRGGRVDNEQFF	TGTGCCAGCAGTTATAGAGGTGGGAGGGTTGACAATGAGCAGTTCTTC
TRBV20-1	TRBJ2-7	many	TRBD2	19	CSASRPGLAGVRSAYEQYF	TGCAGTGCTAGCCGCCCCGGACTAGCGGGAGTAAGAAGTGCCTACGAGCAGTACTTC
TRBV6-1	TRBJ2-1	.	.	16	CASSTGHAVPQREQFF	TGTGCCAGCAGTACGGGACATGCCGTCCCACAACGGGAGCAGTTCTTC
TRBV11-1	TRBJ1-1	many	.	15	CASSRGGQMNTEAFF	TGTGCCAGCAGCCGTGGCGGACAGATGAACACTGAAGCTTTCTTT
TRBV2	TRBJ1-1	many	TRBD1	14	CASTERQGAAEAFF	TGTGCCAGCACCGAGAGGCAGGGGGCGGCTGAAGCTTTCTTT
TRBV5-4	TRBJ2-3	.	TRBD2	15	CASSLEGGGADTQYF	TGTGCCAGCAGCTTGGAGGGCGGGGGGGCGGATACGCAGTATTTT
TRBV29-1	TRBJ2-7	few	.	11	CSVVTGYEQYF	TGCAGCGTAGTTACAGGCTACGAGCAGTACTTC
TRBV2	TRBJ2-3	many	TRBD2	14	CASEAGIGTDTQYF	TGTGCCAGTGAAGCGGGAATTGGCACAGATACGCAGTATTTT
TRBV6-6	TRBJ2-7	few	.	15	CASSYRSGSSYEQYF	TGTGCCAGCAGTTACAGAAGTGGCAGCTCCTACGAGCAGTACTTC
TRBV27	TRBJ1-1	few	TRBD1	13	CASSQGQGGEAFF	TGTGCCAGCAGTCAGGGACAGGGGGGTGAAGCTTTCTTT
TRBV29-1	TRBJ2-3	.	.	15	CSVEVGRTATDTQYF	TGCAGCGTTGAAGTGGGGAGGACAGCCACAGATACGCAGTATTTT
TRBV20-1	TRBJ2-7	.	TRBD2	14	CSARTGTSDYEQYF	TGCAGTGCTAGAACCGGGACTAGCGACTACGAGCAGTACTTC
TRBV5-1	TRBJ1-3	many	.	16	CASSLRGGISGNTIYF	TGCGCCAGCAGCTTGAGGGGAGGGATCTCTGGAAACACCATATATTTT
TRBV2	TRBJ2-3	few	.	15	CASHRGDSVTDTQYF	TGTGCCAGCCACCGAGGGGATAGTGTTACAGATACGCAGTATTTT
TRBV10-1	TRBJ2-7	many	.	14	CASSRGTATYEQYF	TGCGCCAGCAGTAGGGGGACGGCAACCTACGAGCAGTACTTC
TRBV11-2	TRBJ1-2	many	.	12	CASSSEGSGYTF	TGTGCCAGCAGTTCAGAGGGGTCTGGCTACACCTTC
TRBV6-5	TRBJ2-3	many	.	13	CASSTGGADTQYF	TGTGCCAGCAGTACAGGGGGGGCAGATACGCAGTATTTT
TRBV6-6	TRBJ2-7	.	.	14	CASSYPGQSYEQYF	TGTGCCAGCAGTTACCCTGGGCAGTCCTACGAGCAGTACTTC
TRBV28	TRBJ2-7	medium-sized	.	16	CASSSIRAAFDYEQYF	TGTGCCAGCAGTTCCATACGGGCAGCCTTCGACTACGAGCAGTACTTC
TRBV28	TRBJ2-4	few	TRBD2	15	CASSLTSSGKNIQYF	TGTGCCAGCAGTCTCACCTCTAGCGGAAAAAACATTCAGTACTTC
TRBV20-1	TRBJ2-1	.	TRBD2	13	CSASPGGGNEQFF	TGCAGTGCTAGTCCGGGAGGGGGCAATGAGCAGTTCTTC
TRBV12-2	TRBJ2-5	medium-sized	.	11	CASRLEIAQYF	TGTGCAAGTCGCTTAGAGATAGCCCAGTACTTC
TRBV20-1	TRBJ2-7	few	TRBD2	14	CSASGRAHEYEQYF	TGCAGTGCTAGCGGGAGGGCCCACGAGTACGAGCAGTACTTC
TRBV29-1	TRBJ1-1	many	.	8	CSVSEAFF	TGCAGCGTCAGTGAAGCTTTCTTT
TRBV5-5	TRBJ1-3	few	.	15	CASSLSASAGNTIYF	TGTGCCAGCAGCTTGTCGGCGTCCGCTGGAAACACCATATATTTT
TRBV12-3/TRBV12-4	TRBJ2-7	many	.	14	CASSLGPKSYEQYF	TGTGCCAGCAGTTTGGGCCCCAAGTCCTACGAGCAGTACTTC
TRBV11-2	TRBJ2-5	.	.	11	CASGSSETQYF	TGTGCCAGCGGCTCTTCCGAGACCCAGTACTTC